A selection of T cell receptor beta chains follows, all from one sample in a study of cytomegalovirus exposure and HLA in healthy donors. The data were produced by immunoSEQ multiplex PCR, yet TCRdb's version contains in-frame clones alone and is incomplete. The table lists under 300,000 clones, about 83% of them singletons. The source material was PBMCs. These receptors were obtained from a woman aged 40 to 50 in good health and CMV-seropositive. Each CDR3 is given with its conserved first and last residue. Each record gives: D gene, J gene, V gene, clone size, CDR3 DNA, CDR3 protein. A D gene is named only where the DNA matches it firmly. Some rows have no size entry. The others give once, few or many, or a class for an expanded clone.

d_call: -
j_call: TRBJ1-4
v_call: TRBV6-5
clone_size: few
cdr3_nt: TGTGCCAGCAGTTACGACGGTCAGGCCCTCGGCAAACTGTTTTTT
cdr3_aa: CASSYDGQALGKLFF

d_call: TRBD2
j_call: TRBJ2-3
v_call: TRBV19
clone_size: -
cdr3_nt: TGTGCCAGTCGGAACTCCGGGAGGCCTCTCACAGATACGCAGTATTTT
cdr3_aa: CASRNSGRPLTDTQYF

d_call: -
j_call: TRBJ2-7
v_call: TRBV9
clone_size: -
cdr3_nt: TGTGCCACCAAAGGGACACCTGAAGACTTC
cdr3_aa: CATKGTPEDF

d_call: -
j_call: TRBJ1-2
v_call: TRBV28
clone_size: once
cdr3_nt: TGTGCCAGCGGGCCCTATGGCTACACCTTC
cdr3_aa: CASGPYGYTF

d_call: TRBD2
j_call: TRBJ2-7
v_call: TRBV28
clone_size: -
cdr3_nt: TGTGCCAGCAGTTTCCCCCTTAGCGGGAGGGCGTACGAGCAGTACTTC
cdr3_aa: CASSFPLSGRAYEQYF

d_call: TRBD1
j_call: TRBJ1-1
v_call: TRBV6-5
clone_size: -
cdr3_nt: TGTGCCAGCAGTTACTCGACAGGGGTTGAGACTGAAGCTTTCTTT
cdr3_aa: CASSYSTGVETEAFF

d_call: TRBD1
j_call: TRBJ2-5
v_call: TRBV19
clone_size: -
cdr3_nt: TGTGCCAGTAGTATTGTTTCCGGGACAGGGGTGGAGACCCAGTACTTC
cdr3_aa: CASSIVSGTGVETQYF

d_call: -
j_call: TRBJ2-5
v_call: TRBV29-1
clone_size: -
cdr3_nt: TGCAGCGGGGATAGGGCGGGGGAGACCCAGTACTTC
cdr3_aa: CSGDRAGETQYF

d_call: TRBD2
j_call: TRBJ2-1
v_call: TRBV9
clone_size: -
cdr3_nt: TGTGCCAGCAGCGTAGGCCTAGCGGGAAGCTCCTACAATGAGCAGTTCTTC
cdr3_aa: CASSVGLAGSSYNEQFF

d_call: TRBD2
j_call: TRBJ2-2
v_call: TRBV19
clone_size: once
cdr3_nt: TGTGCCAGTAGCTCGCGGACTAGCGGGAGGTTAGTGGCCGGGGAGCTGTTTTTT
cdr3_aa: CASSSRTSGRLVAGELFF

d_call: TRBD1
j_call: TRBJ1-2
v_call: TRBV29-1
clone_size: -
cdr3_nt: TGCAGCGTTGAAAGCCAGGGGGACTATGGCTACACCTTC
cdr3_aa: CSVESQGDYGYTF

d_call: -
j_call: TRBJ2-4
v_call: TRBV6-5
clone_size: -
cdr3_nt: TGTGCCAGCGGGCCAGGGGCCCTAGCCAAAAACATTCAGTACTTC
cdr3_aa: CASGPGALAKNIQYF

d_call: -
j_call: TRBJ1-6
v_call: TRBV13
clone_size: -
cdr3_nt: TGTGCCAGCAGCTTCGGTCGTTCTGGGAGCTCCTATAATTCACCCCTCCACTTT
cdr3_aa: CASSFGRSGSSYNSPLHF

d_call: TRBD2
j_call: TRBJ2-7
v_call: TRBV5-1
clone_size: -
cdr3_nt: TGCGCCAGCAGCTTGGAGGGCGGGAGATACGAGCAGTACTTC
cdr3_aa: CASSLEGGRYEQYF

d_call: -
j_call: TRBJ1-1
v_call: TRBV5-6
clone_size: -
cdr3_nt: TGTGCCAGCAGCTTGGACAGTATGGGTGTGTTGACTGAAGCTTTCTTT
cdr3_aa: CASSLDSMGVLTEAFF

d_call: TRBD2
j_call: TRBJ2-1
v_call: TRBV19
clone_size: -
cdr3_nt: TGTGCCAGTAGTATAGGGCCAGCGGGATCTTACAATGAGCAGTTCTTC
cdr3_aa: CASSIGPAGSYNEQFF

d_call: TRBD2
j_call: TRBJ2-1
v_call: TRBV2
clone_size: -
cdr3_nt: TGTGCCAGCAGTGAAGGAAGACTAGCGGGAAGGAATGAGCAGTTCTTC
cdr3_aa: CASSEGRLAGRNEQFF

d_call: -
j_call: TRBJ2-3
v_call: TRBV28
clone_size: few
cdr3_nt: TGTGCCAGCAGTTTGCGAGATACGCAGTATTTT
cdr3_aa: CASSLRDTQYF

d_call: -
j_call: TRBJ2-5
v_call: TRBV7-9
clone_size: -
cdr3_nt: TGTGCCAGCAGCTTATTTGAGATCCAAGAGACCCAGTACTTC
cdr3_aa: CASSLFEIQETQYF

d_call: -
j_call: TRBJ1-1
v_call: TRBV6-5
clone_size: -
cdr3_nt: TGTGCCAGCAGTTCCTCGGGAGGGACTGAAGCTTTCTTT
cdr3_aa: CASSSSGGTEAFF

d_call: -
j_call: TRBJ2-3
v_call: TRBV5-4
clone_size: -
cdr3_nt: TGTGCCAGCAGCTTGGTTCTTAGCACAGATACGCAGTATTTT
cdr3_aa: CASSLVLSTDTQYF

d_call: -
j_call: TRBJ2-7
v_call: TRBV28
clone_size: few
cdr3_nt: TGTGCCAGCAACTCCCTCGCCCTCGAGCAGTACTTC
cdr3_aa: CASNSLALEQYF